This record concerns one T cell receptor beta chain sequence. Its antigen is currently unknown. This table comes from immunoSEQ multiplex PCR, and its TCRdb copy is limited to in-frame clones, with some not included. The sample comprises some 110,000 clones, about 86% of which are singletons, and about 9% rests with the top ten. This CDR3 contains 15 residues. CDR1 is MDHEN, CDR2 SYDVKM, per germline. Trimming stripped 4 bases from V and 5 bases from J, with 18 bases between. These data are taken from a study of T cell responses to AZD1222 COVID-19 vaccine. Study-wide results and caveats: All repertoire sampling was performed exclusively after the peak T cell response. Donors were largely white British and mainly female; clonal diversity was possibly underestimated. Seropositive AZD1222 recipients at baseline numbered only six or seven.

The J gene is TRBJ2-7, the V gene TRBV28; D might be TRBD2 (7 bases). The receptor was derived from an adult in good health. The sequencing used peripheral blood, collected on day 0 of AZD1222 vaccination. This chain's CDR3 is CASSSATGGRHEQYF. CDR3 coding DNA: TGTGCCAGCAGTTCGGCGACCGGGGGGCGTCACGAGCAGTACTTC.